Sequencing of this T cell receptor (beta chain) was carried out in a study of cytomegalovirus exposure and HLA in healthy donors. Overall study results and limits: Excluded: some indistinguishable V segments such as TRBV6-2 and TRBV6-3. Researchers counted roughly 150 TCR beta chains as cytomegalovirus-associated.

Germline loops: CDR1 SGHTS, CDR2 YDEGEE. There are 13 residues in the CDR3. Deletions cut 5 bases from V and 8 bases from J, with 16 bases between. Vbeta (60) and Jbeta (13) primers were used in the PCR. In the study's own analysis: Later work found around 80 million unique TCR beta chains, with some 11 million shared. Using immunoSEQ multiplex PCR, the repertoire was profiled, and TCRdb retains in-frame clones only, with some absent. V, J and clone size are taken as reported in that table, and D and trimming were inferred from the DNA itself. Of 64,000 or so clones in the sample, roughly 64% were seen once. To note about this clone: Its matching antigen is unknown.

The sample comprised PBMCs. This chain links TRBV5-8 with TRBJ1-2; D gene unclear. The TCR sequence derives from a man in his forties in good health and CMV-seropositive. The CDR3 spells CASSYDTKEGYTF. The CDR3, as DNA: TGTGCCAGCAGTTACGACACGAAGGAAGGCTACACCTTC.